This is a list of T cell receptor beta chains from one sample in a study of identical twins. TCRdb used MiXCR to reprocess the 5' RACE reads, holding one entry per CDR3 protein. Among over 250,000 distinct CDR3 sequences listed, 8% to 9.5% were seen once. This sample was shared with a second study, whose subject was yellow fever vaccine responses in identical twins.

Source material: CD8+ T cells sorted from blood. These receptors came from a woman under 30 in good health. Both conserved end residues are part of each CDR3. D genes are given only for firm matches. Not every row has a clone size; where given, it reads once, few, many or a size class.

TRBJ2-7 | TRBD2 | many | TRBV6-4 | CASRITGSLLAGGSNEQYF | TGTGCCAGCAGGATCACAGGGTCACTCCTAGCGGGAGGGTCTAATGAGCAGTACTTC
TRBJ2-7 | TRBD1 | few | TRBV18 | CASSDPGQASVEQYF | TGTGCCAGCTCAGACCCGGGACAGGCTAGCGTCGAGCAGTACTTC
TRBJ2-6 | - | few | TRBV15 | CATSLGTEIGSGANVLTF | TGTGCCACCAGCCTCGGGACTGAAATAGGCTCTGGGGCCAACGTCCTGACTTTC
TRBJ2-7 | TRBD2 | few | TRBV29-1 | CSVHDLAGYEQYF | TGCAGCGTCCACGACCTAGCGGGTTACGAGCAGTACTTC
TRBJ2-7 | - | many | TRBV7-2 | CASSLSQDPRWEQYF | TGTGCCAGCAGCTTATCCCAAGACCCCAGGTGGGAGCAGTACTTC
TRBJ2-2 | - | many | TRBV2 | CASSEAGPANTGELFF | TGTGCCAGCAGTGAAGCGGGGCCAGCAAACACCGGGGAGCTGTTTTTT
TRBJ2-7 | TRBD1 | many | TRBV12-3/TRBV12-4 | CASSLGTGFYEQYF | TGTGCCAGCAGTTTGGGGACAGGGTTCTACGAGCAGTACTTC
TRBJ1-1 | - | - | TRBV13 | CASSLSLTANTEAFF | TGTGCCAGCAGCTTATCATTGACAGCCAACACTGAAGCTTTCTTT
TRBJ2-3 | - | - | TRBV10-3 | CAISESGGATDTQYF | TGTGCCATCAGTGAGTCTGGAGGAGCCACAGATACGCAGTATTTT
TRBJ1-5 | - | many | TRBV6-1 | CASSPALSSNQPQHF | TGTGCCAGCAGTCCGGCACTTAGTAGCAATCAGCCCCAGCATTTT
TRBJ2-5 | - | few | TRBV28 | CASRFHPPGEVGETQYF | TGTGCCAGCAGGTTCCACCCCCCAGGGGAGGTAGGAGAGACCCAGTACTTC
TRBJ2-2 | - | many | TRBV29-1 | CSVGAIGQGIGELFF | TGCAGCGTTGGGGCAATTGGGCAGGGGATCGGGGAGCTGTTTTTT
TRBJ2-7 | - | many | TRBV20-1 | CSVNSSPREQYF | TGCAGTGTTAATTCTAGCCCTCGCGAGCAGTACTTC
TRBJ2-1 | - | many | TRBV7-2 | CASSLLSGNEQFF | TGTGCCAGCAGCTTACTCAGCGGTAATGAGCAGTTCTTC
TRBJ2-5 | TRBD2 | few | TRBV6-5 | CASSYFGLAGEETQYF | TGTGCCAGCAGTTATTTTGGACTAGCGGGGGAAGAGACCCAGTACTTC
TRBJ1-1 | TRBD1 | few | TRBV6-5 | CASSYGDRAVLGTEAFF | TGTGCCAGCAGTTACGGGGACAGGGCGGTATTGGGCACTGAAGCTTTCTTT
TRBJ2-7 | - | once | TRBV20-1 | CSATGYTGSYEQYF | TGCAGTGCTACAGGGTACACGGGGTCCTACGAGCAGTACTTC
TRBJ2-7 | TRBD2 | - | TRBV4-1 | CASSQGIAGVRYEQYF | TGCGCCAGCAGCCAAGGGATAGCGGGAGTGCGGTACGAGCAGTACTTC
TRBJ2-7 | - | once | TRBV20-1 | CSASDLASRDYYEQYF | TGCAGTGCTAGTGACTTAGCGTCCCGTGATTACTACGAGCAGTACTTC
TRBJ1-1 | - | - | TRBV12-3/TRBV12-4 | CASAREPNTEAFF | TGTGCCAGCGCGAGGGAGCCGAACACTGAAGCTTTCTTT
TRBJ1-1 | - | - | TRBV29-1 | CSVVFAIGEAFF | TGCAGCGTTGTTTTTGCAATCGGGGAAGCTTTCTTT
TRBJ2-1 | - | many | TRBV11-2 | CASSFGLRDEQFF | TGTGCCAGCAGCTTCGGATTGAGGGATGAGCAGTTCTTC